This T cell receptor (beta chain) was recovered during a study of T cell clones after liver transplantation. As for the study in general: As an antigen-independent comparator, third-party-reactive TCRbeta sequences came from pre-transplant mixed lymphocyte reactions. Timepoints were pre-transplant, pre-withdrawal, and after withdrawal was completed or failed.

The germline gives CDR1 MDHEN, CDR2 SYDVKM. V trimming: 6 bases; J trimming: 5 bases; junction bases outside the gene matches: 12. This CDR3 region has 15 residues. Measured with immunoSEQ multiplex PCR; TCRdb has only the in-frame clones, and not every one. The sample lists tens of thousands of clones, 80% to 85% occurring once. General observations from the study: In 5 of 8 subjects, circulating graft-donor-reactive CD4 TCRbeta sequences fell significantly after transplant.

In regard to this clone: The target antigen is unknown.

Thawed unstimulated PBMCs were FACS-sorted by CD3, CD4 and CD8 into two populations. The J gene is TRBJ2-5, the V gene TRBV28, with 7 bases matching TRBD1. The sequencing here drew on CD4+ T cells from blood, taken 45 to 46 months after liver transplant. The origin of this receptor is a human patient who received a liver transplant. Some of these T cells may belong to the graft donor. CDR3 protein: CASSDPQGGRETQYF. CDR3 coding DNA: TGTGCCAGCAGCGATCCTCAAGGGGGCCGGGAGACCCAGTACTTC.